Listed below are T cell receptor beta chains from one sample, sequenced in a study of cytotoxic CD8 clonotypes in ibrutinib-treated CLL. Sequencing used immunoSEQ multiplex PCR; TCRdb keeps in-frame clones, though not all of them. The sample has about 300,000 clones, around 69% seen once. The input for sequencing was PBMCs, taken at disease progression, from a patient treated with ibrutinib. The receptor source for this set is a human donor with chronic lymphocytic leukemia. Both conserved end residues are part of each CDR3. A D gene is named only where the DNA matches it firmly. Expanded clones are given a class, and other clones once, few, many or no size at all.

clone size	V gene	D gene	J gene	CDR3 DNA	CDR3 protein
.	TRBV27	.	TRBJ2-1	TGTGCCAGCAGTCAAGGACAAAGGGATGAGCAGTTCTTC	CASSQGQRDEQFF
.	TRBV7-2	TRBD2	TRBJ2-1	TGTGCCAGCAGCTTAGGCGGGGGGGCCTACGGTGAGCAGTTCTTC	CASSLGGGAYGEQFF
.	TRBV2	TRBD1	TRBJ2-1	TGTGCCAGCAGCGCCGACAGGGGGCGCAACAATGAGCAGTTCTTC	CASSADRGRNNEQFF
few	TRBV9	TRBD2	TRBJ2-2	TGTGCCAGCAGCGTCCGGGACTACAACACCGGGGAGCTGTTTTTT	CASSVRDYNTGELFF
.	TRBV4-1	TRBD2	TRBJ2-1	TGCGCCAGCAGCCCCTCTAGCGGAAGCTCCTACAATGAGCAGTTCTTC	CASSPSSGSSYNEQFF
.	TRBV6-6	.	TRBJ1-1	TGTGCCAGCAGTTACGAGGGGATTACTGAAGCTTTCTTT	CASSYEGITEAFF
.	TRBV9	.	TRBJ1-5	TGTGCCAGCAGCGTAACAGGGACCCACTGCCACCCCCAGCATTTT	CASSVTGTHCHPQHF
.	TRBV4-1	TRBD1	TRBJ2-7	TGCGCCAGCAGCCAAGGGGACAGTTCTATAGAGCAGTACTTC	CASSQGDSSIEQYF
.	TRBV9	.	TRBJ1-1	TGTGCCAGCAGCGTAGTGGGGTTAGGAGCTTTCTTT	CASSVVGLGAFF
.	TRBV19	.	TRBJ1-1	TGTGCCAGTACCCCATCGGGGGCACGCACTGAAGCTTTCTTT	CASTPSGARTEAFF
.	TRBV9	.	TRBJ1-2	TGTGCCAGTTTTCGGGGGACCTATGGCTACACCTTC	CASFRGTYGYTF
once	TRBV2	.	TRBJ2-3	TGTGCCAGCGCCAGACCCGACAAGGATACGCAGTATTTT	CASARPDKDTQYF
.	TRBV6-1	TRBD1	TRBJ1-5	TGTGCCAGCAGTGACGGGACAGGGGGGTTTAGCAATCAGCCCCAGCATTTT	CASSDGTGGFSNQPQHF
once	TRBV5-1	.	TRBJ2-2	TGCGCCAGCCAGGGCGGCTACACCGGGGAGCTGTTTTTT	CASQGGYTGELFF
once	TRBV11-2	.	TRBJ2-2	TGTGCCAGCAGCGGTTGGTGGGGCAGAAACACCGGGGAGCTGTTTTTT	CASSGWWGRNTGELFF
.	TRBV12-5	.	TRBJ2-1	TGTGCTAGTGGTTACGACGGGGCAGGGAGGAATGAGCAGTTCTTC	CASGYDGAGRNEQFF